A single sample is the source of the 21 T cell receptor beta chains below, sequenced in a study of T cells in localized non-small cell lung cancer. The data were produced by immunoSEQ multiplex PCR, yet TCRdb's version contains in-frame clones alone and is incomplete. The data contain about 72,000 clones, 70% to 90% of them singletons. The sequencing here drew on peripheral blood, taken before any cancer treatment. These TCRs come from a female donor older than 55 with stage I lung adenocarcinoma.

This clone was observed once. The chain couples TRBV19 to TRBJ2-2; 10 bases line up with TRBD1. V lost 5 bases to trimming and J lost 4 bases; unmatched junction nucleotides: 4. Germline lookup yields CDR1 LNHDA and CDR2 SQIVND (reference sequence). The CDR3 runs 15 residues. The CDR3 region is CASSFGTGATGELFF. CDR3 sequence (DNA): TGTGCCAGTAGTTTCGGGACAGGGGCCACCGGGGAGCTGTTTTTT. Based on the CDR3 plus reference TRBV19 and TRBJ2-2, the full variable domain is DGGITQSPKYLFRKEGQNVTLSCEQNLNHDAMYWYRQDPGQGLRLIYYSQIVNDFQKGDIAEGYSVSREKKESFPLTVTSAQKNPTAFYLCASSFGTGATGELFFGEGSRLTVL.

The CDR3 DNA reads TGTGCCAGCAGCTTGGTCTCGGGATGGCACAATGAGCAGTTCTTC. Translating it yields CASSLVSGWHNEQFF. The genes are TRBV7-4 and TRBJ2-1, with D possibly TRBD2 on 5 matching bases. V lost 3 bases and J 5 bases, leaving 14 bases between the germline ends. The germline V gene encodes CDR1 SGHVT and CDR2 SQSDAQ. The CDR3 is 15 residues long. The full variable domain, its missing parts supplied by reference TRBV7-4 and TRBJ2-1, is GAGVSQSPRYKVAKRGRDVALRCDSISGHVTLYWYRQTLGQGSEVLTYSQSDAQRDKSGRPSGRFSAERPERSVSTLKIQRTEQGDSAVYLCASSLVSGWHNEQFFGPGTRLTVL.

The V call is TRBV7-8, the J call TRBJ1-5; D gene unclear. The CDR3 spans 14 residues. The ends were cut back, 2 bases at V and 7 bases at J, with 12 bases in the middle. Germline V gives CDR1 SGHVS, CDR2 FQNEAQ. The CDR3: CASSLSGLGQPQHF. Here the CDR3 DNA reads TGTGCCAGCAGCTTATCGGGATTGGGGCAGCCCCAGCATTTT.

The CDR3 region is CAMWGGTSTDTQYF. The CDR3 nucleotides read TGTGCCATGTGGGGTGGGACTTCCACAGATACGCAGTATTTT. The chain carries TRBV6-1 and TRBJ2-3; maybe TRBD2 (6 bases). Trimming took 10 bases from V and 2 from J, leaving 16 bases between them. The CDR3 spans 14 residues. CDR1 is MNHNS and CDR2 is SASEGT in the germline V gene.

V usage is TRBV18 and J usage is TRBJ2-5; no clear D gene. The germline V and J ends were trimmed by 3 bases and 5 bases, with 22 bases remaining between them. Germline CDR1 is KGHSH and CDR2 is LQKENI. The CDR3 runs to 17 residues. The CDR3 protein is CASSPFQSDVVGETQYF. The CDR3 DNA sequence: TGTGCCAGCTCACCTTTCCAGAGCGACGTGGTTGGGGAGACCCAGTACTTC.

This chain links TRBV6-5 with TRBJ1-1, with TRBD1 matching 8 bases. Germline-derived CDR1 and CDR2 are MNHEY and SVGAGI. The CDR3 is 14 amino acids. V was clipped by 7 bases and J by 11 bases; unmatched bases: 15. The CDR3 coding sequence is TGTGCCAGCACCAATATCCGGGCAGGGGGCTGGGCTTTCTTT. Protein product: CASTNIRAGGWAFF.

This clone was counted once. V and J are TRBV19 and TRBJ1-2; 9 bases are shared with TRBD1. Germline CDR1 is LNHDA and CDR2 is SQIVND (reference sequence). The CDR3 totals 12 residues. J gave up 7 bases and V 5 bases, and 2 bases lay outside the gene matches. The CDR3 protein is CASSADRGGYTF. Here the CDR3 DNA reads TGTGCCAGTAGTGCGGACAGGGGTGGCTACACCTTC.

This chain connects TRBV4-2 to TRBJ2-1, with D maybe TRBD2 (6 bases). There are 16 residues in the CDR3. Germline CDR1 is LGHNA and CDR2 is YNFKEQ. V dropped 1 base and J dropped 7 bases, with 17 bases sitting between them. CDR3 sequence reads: CASSQAQGGVWNEQFF. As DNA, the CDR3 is TGTGCCAGCAGCCAAGCCCAGGGCGGGGTTTGGAATGAGCAGTTCTTC.

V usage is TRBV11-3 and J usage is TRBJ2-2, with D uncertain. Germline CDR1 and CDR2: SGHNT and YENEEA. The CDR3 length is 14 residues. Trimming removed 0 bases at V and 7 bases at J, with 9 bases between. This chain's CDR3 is CASSLDEGVGELFF. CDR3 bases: TGTGCCAGCAGCTTAGATGAAGGAGTCGGGGAGCTGTTTTTT.

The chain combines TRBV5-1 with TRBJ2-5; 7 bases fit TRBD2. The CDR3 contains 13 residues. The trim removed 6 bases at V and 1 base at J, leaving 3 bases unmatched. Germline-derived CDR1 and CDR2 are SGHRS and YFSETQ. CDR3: CASNPGGQETQYF. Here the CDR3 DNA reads TGCGCCAGCAACCCGGGGGGCCAAGAGACCCAGTACTTC.

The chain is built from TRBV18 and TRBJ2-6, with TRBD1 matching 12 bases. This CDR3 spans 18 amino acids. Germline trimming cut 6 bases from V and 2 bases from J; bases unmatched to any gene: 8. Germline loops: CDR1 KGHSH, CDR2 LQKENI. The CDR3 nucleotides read TGTGCCAGCTCCTCAACCGGGACAGGGGGCACTGGGGCCAACGTCCTGACTTTC. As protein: CASSSTGTGGTGANVLTF.

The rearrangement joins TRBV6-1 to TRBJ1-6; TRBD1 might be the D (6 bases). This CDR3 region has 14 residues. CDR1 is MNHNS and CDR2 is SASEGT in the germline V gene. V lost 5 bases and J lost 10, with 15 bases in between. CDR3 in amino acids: CASSITPGGSPLHF. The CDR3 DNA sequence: TGTGCCAGCAGTATAACTCCCGGGGGCTCACCCCTCCACTTT.

In nucleotides, the CDR3 is TGCGCCAGCAGCTTGGAGGGATCGAACACCGGGGAGCTGTTTTTT. Protein product: CASSLEGSNTGELFF. This chain uses TRBV5-1 with TRBJ2-2; no clear D gene. Germline-derived CDR1 and CDR2 are SGHRS and YFSETQ. The CDR3 consists of 15 residues. With 0 bases removed from V and 0 bases from J, the gap between germline ends came to 6 bases.

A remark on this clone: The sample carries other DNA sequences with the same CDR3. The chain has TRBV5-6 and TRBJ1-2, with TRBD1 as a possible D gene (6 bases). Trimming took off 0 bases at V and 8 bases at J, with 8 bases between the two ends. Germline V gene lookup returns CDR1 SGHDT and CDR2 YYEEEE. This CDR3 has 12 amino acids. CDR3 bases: TGTGCCAGCAGCTTGGACAGGGTCGGCTACACCTTC. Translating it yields CASSLDRVGYTF. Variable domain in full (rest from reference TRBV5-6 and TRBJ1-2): DAGVTQSPTHLIKTRGQQVTLRCSPKSGHDTVSWYQQALGQGPQFIFQYYEEEERQRGNFPDRFSGHQFPNYSSELNVNALLLGDSALYLCASSLDRVGYTFGSGTRLTVV.

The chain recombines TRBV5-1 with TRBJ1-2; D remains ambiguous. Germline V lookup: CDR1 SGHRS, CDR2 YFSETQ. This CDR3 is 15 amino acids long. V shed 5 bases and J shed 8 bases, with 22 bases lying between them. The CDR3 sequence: CASSPTWTDPRGYTF. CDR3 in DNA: TGCGCCAGCAGTCCGACGTGGACCGATCCCCGGGGCTACACCTTC.

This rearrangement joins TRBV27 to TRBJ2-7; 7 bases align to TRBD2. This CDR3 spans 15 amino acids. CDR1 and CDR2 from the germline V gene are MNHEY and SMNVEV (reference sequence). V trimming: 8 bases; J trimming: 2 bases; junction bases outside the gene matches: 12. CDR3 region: CASALSGGMTYEQYF. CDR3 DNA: TGTGCCAGCGCCCTATCGGGGGGAATGACCTACGAGCAGTACTTC.

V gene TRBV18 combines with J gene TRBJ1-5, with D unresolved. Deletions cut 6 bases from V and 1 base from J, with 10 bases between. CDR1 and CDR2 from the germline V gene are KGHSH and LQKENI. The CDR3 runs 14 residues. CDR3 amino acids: CASSGVGSNQPQHF. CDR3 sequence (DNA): TGTGCCAGCTCCGGCGTTGGGAGCAATCAGCCCCAGCATTTT.

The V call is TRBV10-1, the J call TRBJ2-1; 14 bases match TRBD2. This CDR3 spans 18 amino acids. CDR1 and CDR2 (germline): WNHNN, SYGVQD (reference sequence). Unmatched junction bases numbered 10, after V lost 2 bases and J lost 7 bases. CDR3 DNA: TGCGCCAGCAGTGAGCCTCCCGGGACTAGCGGGAGTGTGAATGAGCAGTTCTTC. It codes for CASSEPPGTSGSVNEQFF.

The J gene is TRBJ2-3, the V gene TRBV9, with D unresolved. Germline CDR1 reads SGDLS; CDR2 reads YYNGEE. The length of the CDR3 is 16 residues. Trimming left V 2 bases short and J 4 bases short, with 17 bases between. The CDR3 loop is CASSVRWGLGADTQYF. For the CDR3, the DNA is TGTGCCAGCAGCGTTAGGTGGGGTCTTGGCGCAGATACGCAGTATTTT.

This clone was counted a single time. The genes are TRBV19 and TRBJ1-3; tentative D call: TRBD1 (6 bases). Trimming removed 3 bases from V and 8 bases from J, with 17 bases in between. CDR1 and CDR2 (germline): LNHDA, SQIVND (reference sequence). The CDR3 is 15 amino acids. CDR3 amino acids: CASSIGQTPRDTIYF. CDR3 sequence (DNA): TGTGCCAGTAGTATCGGACAGACCCCTCGGGACACCATATATTTT.

The CDR3 spells CASNFPMTQETQYF. DNA for the CDR3: TGTGCCAGCAATTTCCCTATGACGCAAGAGACCCAGTACTTC. This sequence joins TRBV2 and TRBJ2-5; D unresolved. Trimming pared 7 bases from V and 2 bases from J, leaving 14 bases between. The CDR3 loop spans 14 amino acids. Germline loops: CDR1 SNHLY, CDR2 FYNNEI. Full variable domain (outside the CDR3, taken from reference TRBV2 and TRBJ2-5): EPEVTQTPSHQVTQMGQEVILRCVPISNHLYFYWYRQILGQKVEFLVSFYNNEISEKSEIFDDQFSVERPDGSNFTLKIRSTKLEDSAMYFCASNFPMTQETQYFGPGTRLLVL.